This entry describes one T cell receptor (beta chain). Its antigen is as yet unknown. V lost 1 base and J 0 bases, leaving 10 bases between the germline ends. The CDR3 spans 17 residues. From germline, CDR1 is LGHDT and CDR2 YNNKEL (reference sequence). This sample is part of a study of T cells in Graves' hyperthyroidism and ophthalmopathy. Study results and caveats: Peripheral blood also featured most of the thyroid clonotypes expanded above 0.001.

Researchers barred patients who had uncontrolled infection, other autoimmune disease, pregnancy or lactation. TCR beta CDR3 regions were amplified from RNA. First-round RT-PCR of the TCR CDR3 relied on the HTBI primer set. Each CDR3 protein gets one entry after TCRdb re-called the multiplex PCR reads with MiXCR. The profile shows about 380,000 distinct CDR3 sequences, around a sixth of them singletons. The specimen sequenced was blood. The sequence was collected from a young man with Graves' ophthalmopathy. The chain couples TRBV3-1 to TRBJ1-6; TRBD1 is a possible D gene (5 bases). The CDR3, as DNA: TGTGCCAGCAGCCAAGTCGCAGGGAGCTCCTATAATTCACCCCTCCACTTT. It codes for CASSQVAGSSYNSPLHF.